This T cell receptor (beta chain) was sequenced for a study of radiotherapy plus CTLA-4 blockade in lung cancer. For the study at large: With roughly 28% of patients having disease control, objective responses were seen in 15% to 20%.

Focal radiation with ipilimumab CTLA-4 blockade was given to patients with chemo-refractory metastatic non-small-cell lung cancer. Study-level results: According to reports, early shifts in blood T cell clones, alongside interferon-beta, forecast response most accurately. Clones derived from tumor TCRs expanded in blood after radiotherapy plus ipilimumab.

Repertoires were generated with immunoSEQ multiplex PCR, while TCRdb's copy carries only in-frame clones and drops some. This sample yields approximately 50,000 clones, of which about 80% are seen a single time; under 7% belongs to the top ten. The CDR3 consists of 13 residues. CDR1 SGHDN and CDR2 FVKESK come from the germline V gene. The V and J ends lost 1 base and 5 bases respectively, with 8 bases between them. In regard to this clone: Its cognate antigen is unknown.

This clonotype originated in a human donor with non-small cell lung cancer whose response to radiotherapy plus ipilimumab could not be evaluated. This rearrangement joins TRBV14 to TRBJ1-1; D is undetermined. This material consisted of peripheral blood, taken from a patient treated with radiotherapy plus ipilimumab. The chain's CDR3 is CASSQGGWTEAFF. DNA of the CDR3: TGTGCCAGCAGCCAAGGAGGTTGGACTGAAGCTTTCTTT.